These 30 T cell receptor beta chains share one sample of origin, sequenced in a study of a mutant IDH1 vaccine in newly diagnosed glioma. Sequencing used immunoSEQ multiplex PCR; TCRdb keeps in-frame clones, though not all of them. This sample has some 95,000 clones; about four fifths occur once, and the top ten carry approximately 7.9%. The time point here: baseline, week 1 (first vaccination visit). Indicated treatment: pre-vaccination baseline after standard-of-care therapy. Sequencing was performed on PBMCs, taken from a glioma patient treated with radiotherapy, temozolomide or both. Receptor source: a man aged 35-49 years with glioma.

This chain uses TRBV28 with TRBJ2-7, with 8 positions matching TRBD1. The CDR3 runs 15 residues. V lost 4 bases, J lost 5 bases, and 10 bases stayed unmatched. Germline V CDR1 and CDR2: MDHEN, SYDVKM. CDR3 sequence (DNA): TGTGCCAGCAGTTCCTCAGGACAGGGTATCCACGAGCAGTACTTC. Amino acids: CASSSSGQGIHEQYF.

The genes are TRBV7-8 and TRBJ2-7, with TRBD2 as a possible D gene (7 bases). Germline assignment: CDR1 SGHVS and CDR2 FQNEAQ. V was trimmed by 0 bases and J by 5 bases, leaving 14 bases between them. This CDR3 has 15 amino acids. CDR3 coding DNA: TGTGCCAGCAGCTTAGCAGGGGGGGTTCAGAACGAGCAGTACTTC. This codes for CASSLAGGVQNEQYF. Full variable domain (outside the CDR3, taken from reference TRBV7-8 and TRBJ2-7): GAGVSQSPRYKVAKRGQDVALRCDPISGHVSLFWYQQALGQGPEFLTYFQNEAQLDKSGLPSDRFFAERPEGSVSTLKIQRTQQEDSAVYLCASSLAGGVQNEQYFGPGTRLTVT.

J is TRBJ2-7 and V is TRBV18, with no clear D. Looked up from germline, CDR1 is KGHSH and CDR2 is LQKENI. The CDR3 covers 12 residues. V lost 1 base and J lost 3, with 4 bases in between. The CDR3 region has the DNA TGTGCCAGCTCACCACAAAGCTACGAGCAGTACTTC. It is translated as CASSPQSYEQYF.

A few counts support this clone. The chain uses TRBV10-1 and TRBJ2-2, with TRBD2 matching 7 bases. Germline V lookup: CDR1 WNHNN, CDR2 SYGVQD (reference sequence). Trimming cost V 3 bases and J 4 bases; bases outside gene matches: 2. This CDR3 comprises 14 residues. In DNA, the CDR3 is TGCGCCAGCAGTGACAGGGAGGGCACCGGGGAGCTGTTTTTT. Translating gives CASSDREGTGELFF.

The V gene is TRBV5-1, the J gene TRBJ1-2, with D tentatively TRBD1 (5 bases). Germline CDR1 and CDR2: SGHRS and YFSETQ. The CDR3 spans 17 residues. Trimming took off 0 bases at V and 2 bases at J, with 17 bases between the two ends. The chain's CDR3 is CASSLGNAGQANYGYTF. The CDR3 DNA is TGCGCCAGCAGCTTGGGTAATGCCGGACAAGCAAACTATGGCTACACCTTC.

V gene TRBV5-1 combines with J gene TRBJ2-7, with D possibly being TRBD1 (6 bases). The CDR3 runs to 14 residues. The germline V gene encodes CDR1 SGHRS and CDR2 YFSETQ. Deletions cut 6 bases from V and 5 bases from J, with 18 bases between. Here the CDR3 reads CASTPFRGSDEQYF. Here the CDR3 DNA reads TGCGCCAGCACCCCTTTTAGGGGGAGCGACGAGCAGTACTTC.

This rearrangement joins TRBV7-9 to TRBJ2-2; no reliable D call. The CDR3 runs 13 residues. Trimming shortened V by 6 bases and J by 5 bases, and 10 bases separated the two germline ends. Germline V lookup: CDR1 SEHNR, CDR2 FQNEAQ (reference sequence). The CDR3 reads CASSLTETGELFF. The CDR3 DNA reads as TGTGCCAGCAGTTTGACGGAAACCGGGGAGCTGTTTTTT.

In DNA, the CDR3 is TGCGCCAGCAGCTTGTCCGACAGCCCCTACGAGCAGTACTTC. This sequence encodes CASSLSDSPYEQYF. The V call is TRBV5-1, the J call TRBJ2-5; D perhaps matches TRBD1 (5 bases). The end of the DNA aligns better with TRBJ2-7, so the J call may be wrong. Germline CDR1 and CDR2: SGHRS and YFSETQ. The CDR3 has 14 amino acids.

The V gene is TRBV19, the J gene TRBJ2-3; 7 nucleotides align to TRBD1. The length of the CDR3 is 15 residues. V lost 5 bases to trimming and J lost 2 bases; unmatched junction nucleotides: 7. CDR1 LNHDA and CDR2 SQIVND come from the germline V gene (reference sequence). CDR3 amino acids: CASSQGQDNTDTQYF. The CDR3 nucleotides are TGTGCCAGTAGTCAAGGACAGGACAACACAGATACGCAGTATTTT.

The CDR3 here is CASRRVGGPTKDTQYF. CDR3 sequence (DNA): TGTGCCAGCAGACGAGTGGGGGGACCGACTAAGGATACGCAGTATTTT. The gene calls are TRBV11-1 and TRBJ2-3; TRBD2 is a possible D gene (6 bases). The CDR3 length is 16 residues. Trimming shortened V by 6 bases and J by 6 bases, and 22 bases separated the two germline ends. The V gene's germline CDR1 is SGHAT and CDR2 FQDESV (reference sequence).

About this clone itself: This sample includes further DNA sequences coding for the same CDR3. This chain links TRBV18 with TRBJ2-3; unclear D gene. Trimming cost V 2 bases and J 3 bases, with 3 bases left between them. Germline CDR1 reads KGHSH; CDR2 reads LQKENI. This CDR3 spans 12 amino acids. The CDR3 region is CASSPRTDTQYF. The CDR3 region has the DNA TGTGCCAGCTCACCAAGGACAGATACGCAGTATTTT. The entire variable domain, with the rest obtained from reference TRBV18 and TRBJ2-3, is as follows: NAGVMQNPRHLVRRRGQEARLRCSPMKGHSHVYWYRQLPEEGLKFMVYLQKENIIDESGMPKERFSAEFPKEGPSILRIQQVVRGDSAAYFCASSPRTDTQYFGPGTRLTVL.

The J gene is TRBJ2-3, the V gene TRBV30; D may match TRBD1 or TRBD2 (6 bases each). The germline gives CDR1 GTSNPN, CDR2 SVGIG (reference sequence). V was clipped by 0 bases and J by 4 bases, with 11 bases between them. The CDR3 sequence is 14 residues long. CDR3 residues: CAWSVWGAADTQYF. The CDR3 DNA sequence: TGTGCCTGGAGTGTATGGGGGGCCGCAGATACGCAGTATTTT.

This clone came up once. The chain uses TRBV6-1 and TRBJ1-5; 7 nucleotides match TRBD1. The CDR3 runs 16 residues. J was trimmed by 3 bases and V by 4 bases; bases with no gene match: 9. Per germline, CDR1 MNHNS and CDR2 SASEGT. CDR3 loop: CASSVVLTGTNQPQHF. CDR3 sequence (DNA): TGTGCCAGCAGTGTCGTCCTGACAGGGACCAATCAGCCCCAGCATTTT.

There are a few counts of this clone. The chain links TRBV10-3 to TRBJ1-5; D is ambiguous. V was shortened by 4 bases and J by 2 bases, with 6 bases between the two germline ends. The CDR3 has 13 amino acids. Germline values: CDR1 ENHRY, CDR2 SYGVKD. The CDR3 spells CAISVEGNQPQHF. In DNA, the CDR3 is TGTGCCATCAGTGTGGAAGGCAATCAGCCCCAGCATTTT.

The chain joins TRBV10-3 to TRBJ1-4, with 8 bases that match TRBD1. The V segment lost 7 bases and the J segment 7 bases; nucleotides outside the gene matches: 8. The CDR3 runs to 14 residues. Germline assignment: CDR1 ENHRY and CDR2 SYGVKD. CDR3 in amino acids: CAIKATGVGEKLFF. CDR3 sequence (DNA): TGTGCCATCAAGGCGACAGGGGTTGGTGAAAAACTGTTTTTT.

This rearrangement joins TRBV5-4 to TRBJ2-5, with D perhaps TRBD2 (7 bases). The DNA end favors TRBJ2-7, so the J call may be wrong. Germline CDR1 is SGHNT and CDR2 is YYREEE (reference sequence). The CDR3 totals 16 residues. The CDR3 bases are TGTGCCAGCAGCCGAGGTGCGGGGGCGACATCCTACGAGCAGTACTTC. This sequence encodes CASSRGAGATSYEQYF.

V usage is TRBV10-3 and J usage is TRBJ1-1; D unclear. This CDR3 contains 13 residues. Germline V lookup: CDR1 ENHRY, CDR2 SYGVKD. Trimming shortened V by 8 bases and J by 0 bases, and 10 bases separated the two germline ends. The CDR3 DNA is TGTGCCATCGCCCGAATAATGAACACTGAAGCTTTCTTT. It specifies CAIARIMNTEAFF.

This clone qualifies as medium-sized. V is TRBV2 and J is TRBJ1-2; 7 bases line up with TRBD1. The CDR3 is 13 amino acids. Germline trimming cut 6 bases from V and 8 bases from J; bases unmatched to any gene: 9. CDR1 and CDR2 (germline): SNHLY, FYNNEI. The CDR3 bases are TGTGCCAGCAGCGAGAACAGGGGACGCGGCTACACCTTC. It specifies CASSENRGRGYTF.

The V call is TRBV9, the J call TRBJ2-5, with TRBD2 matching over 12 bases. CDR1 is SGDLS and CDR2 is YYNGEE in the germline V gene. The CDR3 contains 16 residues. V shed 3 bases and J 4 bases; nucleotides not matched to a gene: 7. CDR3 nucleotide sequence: TGTGCCAGCAGCGAAGGGACTAGCGGGTGGGGAGAGACCCAGTACTTC. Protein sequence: CASSEGTSGWGETQYF.

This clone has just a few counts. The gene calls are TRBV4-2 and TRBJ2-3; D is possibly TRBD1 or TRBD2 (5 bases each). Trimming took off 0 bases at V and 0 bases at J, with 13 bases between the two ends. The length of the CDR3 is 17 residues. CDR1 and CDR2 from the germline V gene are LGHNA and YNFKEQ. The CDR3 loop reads CASSQDGAGASTDTQYF. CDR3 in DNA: TGTGCCAGCAGCCAAGATGGGGCGGGTGCTAGCACAGATACGCAGTATTTT.

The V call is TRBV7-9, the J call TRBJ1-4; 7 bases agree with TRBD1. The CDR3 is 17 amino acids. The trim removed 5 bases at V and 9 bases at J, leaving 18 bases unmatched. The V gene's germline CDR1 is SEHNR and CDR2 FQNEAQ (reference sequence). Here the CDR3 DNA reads TGTGCCAGCAGCGAACCCCGGTCCGGACAGGAGACGAAAAAACTGTTTTTT. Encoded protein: CASSEPRSGQETKKLFF.

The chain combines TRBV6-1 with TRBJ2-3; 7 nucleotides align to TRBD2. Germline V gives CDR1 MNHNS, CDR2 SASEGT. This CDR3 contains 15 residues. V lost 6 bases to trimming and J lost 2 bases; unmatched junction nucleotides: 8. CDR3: CASRATSAPTDTQYF. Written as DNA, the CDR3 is TGTGCCAGCAGGGCTACTAGCGCCCCCACAGATACGCAGTATTTT.

The CDR3 DNA reads TGCAGCGGCGCCCAAGGGGTCGGTAGTGGCTACACCTTC. Protein: CSGAQGVGSGYTF. The V and J genes are TRBV29-1 and TRBJ1-2; a possible D gene is TRBD1 (5 bases). Germline CDR1 and CDR2: SQVTM and ANQGSEA. The CDR3 runs 13 residues. V was cut by 7 bases and J by 7 bases, with 19 bases left in between.

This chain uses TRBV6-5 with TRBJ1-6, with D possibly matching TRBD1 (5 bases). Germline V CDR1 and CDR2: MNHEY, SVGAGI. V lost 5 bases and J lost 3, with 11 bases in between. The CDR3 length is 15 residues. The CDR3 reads CASSGFGGYNSPLHF. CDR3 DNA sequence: TGTGCCAGCAGTGGCTTCGGGGGCTATAATTCACCCCTCCACTTT.

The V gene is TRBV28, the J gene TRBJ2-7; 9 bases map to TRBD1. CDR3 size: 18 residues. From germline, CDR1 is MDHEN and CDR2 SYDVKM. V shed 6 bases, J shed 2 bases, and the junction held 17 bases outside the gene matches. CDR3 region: CASSQLLLQGAITYEQYF. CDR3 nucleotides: TGTGCCAGCAGCCAGCTTCTTTTACAGGGGGCAATAACCTACGAGCAGTACTTC.

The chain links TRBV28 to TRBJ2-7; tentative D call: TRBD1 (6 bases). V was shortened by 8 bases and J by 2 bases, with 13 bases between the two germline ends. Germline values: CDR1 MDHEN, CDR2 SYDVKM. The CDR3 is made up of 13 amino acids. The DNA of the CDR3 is TGTGCCAGCGAAGACAGGATCACCTACGAGCAGTACTTC. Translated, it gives CASEDRITYEQYF.

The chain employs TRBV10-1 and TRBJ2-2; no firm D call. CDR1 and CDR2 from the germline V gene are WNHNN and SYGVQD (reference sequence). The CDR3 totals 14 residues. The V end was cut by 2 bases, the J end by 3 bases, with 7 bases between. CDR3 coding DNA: TGCGCCAGCAGTGAGCCTACCTACACCGGGGAGCTGTTTTTT. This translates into CASSEPTYTGELFF.

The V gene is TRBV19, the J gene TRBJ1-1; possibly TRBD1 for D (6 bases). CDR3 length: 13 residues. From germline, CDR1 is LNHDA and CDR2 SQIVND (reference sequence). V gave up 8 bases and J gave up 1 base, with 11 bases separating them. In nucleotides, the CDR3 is TGTGCCAGTCTCCTCAGGGGGAACACTGAAGCTTTCTTT. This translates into CASLLRGNTEAFF.

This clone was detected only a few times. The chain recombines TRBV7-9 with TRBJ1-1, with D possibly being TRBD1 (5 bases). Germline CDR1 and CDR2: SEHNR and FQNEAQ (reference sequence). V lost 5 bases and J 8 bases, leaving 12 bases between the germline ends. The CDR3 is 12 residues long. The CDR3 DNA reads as TGTGCCAGCAGCCCAGGGTCTCGGGAAGCTTTCTTT. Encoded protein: CASSPGSREAFF.

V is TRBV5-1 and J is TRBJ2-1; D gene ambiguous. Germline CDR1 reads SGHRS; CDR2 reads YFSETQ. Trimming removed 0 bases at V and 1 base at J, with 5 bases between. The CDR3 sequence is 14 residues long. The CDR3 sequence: CASSLVRSYNEQFF. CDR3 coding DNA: TGCGCCAGCAGCTTGGTGAGGTCCTACAATGAGCAGTTCTTC.